This TCR beta chain was sequenced in a study of beta chain features in type 1 diabetes. Of the isolated RNA, all was reverse transcribed, and so the sequenced material was expressed TCRB transcripts. Naive, central memory and regulatory T cell samples produced a mean of about 4 million reads. The method was immunoSEQ multiplex PCR; TCRdb's version includes in-frame clones alone and lacks a portion of them. This sample has 120,000 to 150,000 clones, with 9.7% found just once. This CDR3 contains 15 residues. Looked up from germline, CDR1 is SQVTM and CDR2 is ANQGSEA. V was clipped by 0 bases and J by 4 bases, with 14 bases between them. Points from the study as a whole: Short templates might get an advantage during PCR, and this would be equal in patients and controls. Healthy donors had naive, central memory and Treg TCRB repertoires that appeared less similar than those seen among patients.

This clone was seen a handful of times. Its specificity is unknown. The sequenced sample was central memory CD4+ T cells from blood. The TCR comes from a woman aged 40 to 50 in good health. The V and J genes are TRBV29-1 and TRBJ2-3, with a tentative D call TRBD2 (7 bases). CDR3 in amino acids: CSVEDPRGASDTQYF. CDR3 nucleotides: TGCAGCGTTGAAGATCCACGGGGGGCCTCAGATACGCAGTATTTT.